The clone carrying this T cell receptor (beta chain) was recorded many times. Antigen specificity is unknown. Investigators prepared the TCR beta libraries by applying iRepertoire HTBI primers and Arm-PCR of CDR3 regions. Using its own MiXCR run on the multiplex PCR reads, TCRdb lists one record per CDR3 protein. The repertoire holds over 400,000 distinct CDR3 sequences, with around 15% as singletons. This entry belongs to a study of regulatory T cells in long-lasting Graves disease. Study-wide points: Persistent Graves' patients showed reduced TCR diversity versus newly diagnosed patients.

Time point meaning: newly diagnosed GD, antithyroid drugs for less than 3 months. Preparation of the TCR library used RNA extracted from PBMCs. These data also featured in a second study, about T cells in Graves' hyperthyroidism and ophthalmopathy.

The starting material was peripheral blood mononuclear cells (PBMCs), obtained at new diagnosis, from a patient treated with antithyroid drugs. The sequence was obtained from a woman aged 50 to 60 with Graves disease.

The CDR3 loop is CAWTSLAGVREADTQYF. Written as DNA, the CDR3 is TGTGCCTGGACTTCCCTAGCGGGAGTCCGTGAGGCAGATACGCAGTATTTT. The chain carries TRBV30 and TRBJ2-3; the match to TRBD2 covers 10 bases. The trim removed 4 bases at V and 4 bases at J, leaving 14 bases unmatched. This CDR3 has 17 amino acids. Germline loops: CDR1 GTSNPN, CDR2 SVGIG (reference sequence).